These 9 T cell receptor beta chains share one sample of origin, sequenced in a study of cytomegalovirus exposure and HLA in healthy donors. With 60 Vbeta and 13 Jbeta primers, the PCR was carried out. Data came from immunoSEQ multiplex PCR; TCRdb stores just in-frame clones and leaves some out. The data hold roughly 120,000 clones, with around 76% observed a single time. The sample consisted of PBMCs. Receptors originate from a man over 45 in good health and CMV-seropositive.

The chain is built from TRBV11-2 and TRBJ1-1; 8 bases are a match to TRBD1. The CDR3 length is 14 residues. V shed 5 bases, J shed 4 bases, and the junction held 6 bases outside the gene matches. Germline CDR1 SGHAT, CDR2 FQNNGV. CDR3 nucleotides: TGTGCCAGCAGCCCGACCACAGGGGGCACTGAAGCTTTCTTT. This translates into CASSPTTGGTEAFF. Filled out from reference TRBV11-2 and TRBJ1-1, the complete variable domain reads EAGVAQSPRYKIIEKRQSVAFWCNPISGHATLYWYQQILGQGPKLLIQFQNNGVVDDSQLPKDRFSAERLKGVDSTLKIQPAKLEDSAVYLCASSPTTGGTEAFFGQGTRLTVV.

The gene calls are TRBV19 and TRBJ1-2; no reliable D call. This CDR3 spans 12 amino acids. The germline V gene encodes CDR1 LNHDA and CDR2 SQIVND (reference sequence). Between the trimmed V and J ends, which lost 5 bases and 8 bases, there was a span of 12 bases. CDR3 in DNA: TGTGCCAGTAGTGCAAATTTGGGCGGCTACACCTTC. Its translation is CASSANLGGYTF.

V and J are TRBV15 and TRBJ2-1; 11 bases fit TRBD2. The ends lost 3 bases at V and 7 bases at J; junction bases unmatched: 8. Germline values: CDR1 LNHNV, CDR2 YYDKDF (reference sequence). This CDR3 is built from 16 residues. CDR3 amino acids: CATSSSSSGGRNEQFF. CDR3 in DNA: TGTGCCACCAGCAGCAGTTCTAGCGGGGGGAGGAATGAGCAGTTCTTC. Full variable domain (remainder filled in from reference TRBV15 and TRBJ2-1): DAMVIQNPRYQVTQFGKPVTLSCSQTLNHNVMYWYQQKSSQAPKLLFHYYDKDFNNEADTPDNFQSRRPNTSFCFLDIRSPGLGDTAMYLCATSSSSSGGRNEQFFGPGTRLTVL.

V usage is TRBV27 and J usage is TRBJ2-7; TRBD2 matches at 16 bases. CDR1 and CDR2 from the germline V gene are MNHEY and SMNVEV (reference sequence). The V and J ends lost 8 bases and 3 bases, in that order; junction bases with no gene match: 10. CDR3 length: 17 amino acids. DNA for the CDR3: TGTGCCAGCTTCAGGGGGACTAGCGGGGGGGCCTACTACGAGCAGTACTTC. Translated, it gives CASFRGTSGGAYYEQYF.

V is TRBV14 and J is TRBJ2-1, with D tentatively TRBD2 (5 bases). The V end lost 2 bases, the J end lost 2 bases, and 10 bases lay between the germline ends. From germline, CDR1 is SGHDN and CDR2 FVKESK. There are 15 residues in the CDR3. The CDR3 bases are TGTGCCAGCAGCCAATCGGGGATAACCTACAATGAGCAGTTCTTC. Its protein is CASSQSGITYNEQFF.

This chain uses TRBV14 with TRBJ2-1, with 7 bases identical to TRBD1. V shed 5 bases, J shed 3 bases, and the junction held 7 bases outside the gene matches. CDR1 is SGHDN, CDR2 FVKESK, per germline. This CDR3 has 15 amino acids. The CDR3 DNA is TGTGCCAGCAGCATCCGTGGGACAGTCTACAATGAGCAGTTCTTC. Translating it yields CASSIRGTVYNEQFF. Supplemented by reference TRBV14 and TRBJ2-1, the full variable domain reads EAGVTQFPSHSVIEKGQTVTLRCDPISGHDNLYWYRRVMGKEIKFLLHFVKESKQDESGMPNNRFLAERTGGTYSTLKVQPAELEDSGVYFCASSIRGTVYNEQFFGPGTRLTVL.

This sequence joins TRBV10-3 and TRBJ2-3; 7 positions agree with TRBD1. Trimming took 10 bases from V and 1 from J; bases not matched to a gene: 11. CDR3 length: 15 amino acids. CDR1 and CDR2 (germline): ENHRY, SYGVKD. DNA for the CDR3: TGTGCCACCCGGGACAGTAAAGAAGGCACAGATACGCAGTATTTT. Translating gives CATRDSKEGTDTQYF.

The gene calls are TRBV6-1 and TRBJ1-2, with 7 bases that match TRBD1. CDR3 size: 15 residues. Per the germline V gene, CDR1 is MNHNS and CDR2 is SASEGT. Trimming at V came to 7 bases and at J to 4 bases, leaving 12 bases not matched to a gene. Here the CDR3 reads CASTTGAPTLYGYTF. The CDR3 region has the DNA TGTGCCAGCACAACAGGGGCTCCCACCCTCTATGGCTACACCTTC.

The chain uses TRBV27 and TRBJ1-2, with D possibly TRBD1 on 6 matching bases. The V and J ends lost 2 bases and 3 bases respectively, with 13 bases between them. Germline CDR1 reads MNHEY; CDR2 reads SMNVEV (reference sequence). CDR3 length equals 15 residues. The CDR3 DNA reads TGTGCCAGCAGTTTACAGGGGAGAATTCACTATGGCTACACCTTC. It codes for CASSLQGRIHYGYTF.